This T cell receptor (beta chain) was identified during a study of early stage breast cancer tumors (dated by TCRdb to 2016 to 2017). Regarding the research as a whole: Of the 15 or so invasive breast tumors, about 13 were found to be estrogen receptor-positive, progesterone receptor-positive and HER2-negative. The average read coverage per sample was around 9.1-fold. Of the 12 ER+/PR+/HER2- tumors, eight were classified as invasive ductal carcinomas and four as invasive lobular carcinomas. A total of around 3 million templates, representing some 1,000,000 unique clonotypes, were detected across all samples. Results and caveats for the whole study, not just this receptor: Sequencing bulk genomic DNA from unsorted cells could not capture chain pairing or functional markers like CD4, CD8 and FOXP3. Greater similarity was observed between blood and normal breast repertoires than between blood and tumor repertoires, and tumor was distinguished from normal in about 85% of the 16 patients when each tissue was compared with blood. Enriched TCRB sequences shared across patients were found to be mostly commonly generated sequences that were unlikely to play an important role in the tumor microenvironment. Tumors showed about 2.4-fold higher T cell density and higher clonality than adjacent normal breast tissue. Analysis by tumor subtype was prevented by the small cohort size.

The study profiled bulk TCR beta-chain repertoires in matched peripheral blood, tumor and adjacent normal breast tissue taken from over 15 patients with early-stage breast cancer. Before surgery, about 5-10 mL of whole blood was collected into EDTA tubes and then processed within 2 hours. Peripheral blood mononuclear cells were isolated by Ficoll-Paque centrifugation in SepMate-50 tubes. For storage in liquid nitrogen, PBMCs were cryopreserved as aliquots of roughly 1.9 to 4.5 million cells in about 90% FBS with around 10% DMSO. Genomic DNA was extracted with the Qiagen AllPrep DNA/RNA Mini kit. Per the germline V gene, SGHTA is the CDR1 and FQGNSA is the CDR2. Trimming accounts for 8 bases at V and 6 bases at J, while the number of junction bases matched to no gene is 9. The CDR3, from cysteine to phenylalanine, totals 14 residues. Just the 42-base CDR3 DNA is kept, in frame starting at base 1. About this clone: Its antigen target is currently unknown. Base qualities are not recorded, but no much larger clone differs from it by a single base.

Each sample was amplified in two independent genomic DNA replicates, using 0.5 to 0.65 ug for blood and around 1.5 ug for tumor or normal breast. Following the manufacturer's instructions, the ImmunoSeq Intro kit was used to carry out TCRB sequencing on genomic DNA. Multiplex PCR was run for roughly 29 cycles using proprietary primers and spike-in control sequences for absolute quantification. Single-end 150-bp reads were used to sequence an 87-bp fragment spanning the CDR3 and the flanking V and J genes. Seven samples, each with two replicates, were multiplexed per lane of an Illumina MiSeq using version 3.0 chemistry. The original methods were these. The vendor's proprietary pipeline handled the raw data processing, merging both replicates into a single result for each sample. Clonotypes were defined as productive rearrangements sharing the V-gene family, CDR3 amino acid sequence and J-gene segment. Clonality was computed as 1 minus the normalized Shannon entropy (Pielou evenness) of TCRB abundances. T cell density was estimated as total templates divided by the number of input cells, with the number of input cells inferred from the DNA input amount. Total repertoire diversity and clonality were estimated with Recon using default parameters. A clonotype was considered tumor-enriched if its abundance in tumor exceeded 0.1% and was at least 32-fold higher than its abundance in normal breast. Imported from immuneACCESS, the table was reduced by TCRdb to in-frame sequences with V and J called. These copies leave out some clones; in studies compared against another copy, an unresolved V gene accounts for under half, and the cause of the remainder is not known. V, J and clone size reflect that table, while D and trimming were determined from the DNA. This sample gives about 51,000 clones in total; over 75% of them show up just once. The ten largest clones take up 3% to 4% of the sample.

Sequenced sample: blood. The V and J genes are TRBV7-2 and TRBJ2-7; 11 central bases correspond to TRBD2. The TCR was taken from a person aged 35 to 50 with breast cancer. The nucleotide sequence reads TGTGCCAGCTCCCGGGCTAGCGGGAGGAGCGAGCAGTACTTC. The translation is CASSRASGRSEQYF. Full variable domain (CDR3 extended with the reference TRBV7-2 and TRBJ2-7 proteins): GAGVSQSPSNKVTEKGKDVELRCDPISGHTALYWYRQSLGQGLEFLIYFQGNSAPDKSGLPSDRFSAERTGGSVSTLTIQRTQQEDSAVYLCASSRASGRSEQYFGPGTRLTVT.